The entry that follows covers one T cell receptor (beta chain) sequence. Its specificity is unknown. This record comes from a study of T-cell memory formation after mild COVID-19. About the study: Clustering of TCRs was largely donor specific.

There are 13 residues in the CDR3. Germline CDR1 reads SGHDT; CDR2 reads YYEEEE. The V gene lost 4 bases and the J gene lost 7 bases, with 14 bases spanning the gap. Regarding the study as a whole: CD4+ contracting clones were mainly CM and EM; CD8+ ones, EMRA.

One entry per CDR3 protein results from TCRdb running MiXCR on the 5' RACE reads. The sample records fewer than 650,000 distinct CDR3 sequences, 20% to 25% being singletons. The chain carries TRBV5-6 and TRBJ1-2; no firm D call. Sequenced: PBMCs or a T cell subset sorted from them (not recorded which). The TCR sequence derives from an adult woman who had mild COVID-19 (a few samples of this study predate the infection). Cell type and time point are not known. The CDR3 reads CASSSPGSGGYTF. In DNA, the CDR3 is TGTGCCAGCAGCAGCCCAGGATCGGGTGGCTACACCTTC. Combining the CDR3 with reference TRBV5-6 and TRBJ1-2 gives the whole variable domain DAGVTQSPTHLIKTRGQQVTLRCSPKSGHDTVSWYQQALGQGPQFIFQYYEEEERQRGNFPDRFSGHQFPNYSSELNVNALLLGDSALYLCASSSPGSGGYTFGSGTRLTVV.